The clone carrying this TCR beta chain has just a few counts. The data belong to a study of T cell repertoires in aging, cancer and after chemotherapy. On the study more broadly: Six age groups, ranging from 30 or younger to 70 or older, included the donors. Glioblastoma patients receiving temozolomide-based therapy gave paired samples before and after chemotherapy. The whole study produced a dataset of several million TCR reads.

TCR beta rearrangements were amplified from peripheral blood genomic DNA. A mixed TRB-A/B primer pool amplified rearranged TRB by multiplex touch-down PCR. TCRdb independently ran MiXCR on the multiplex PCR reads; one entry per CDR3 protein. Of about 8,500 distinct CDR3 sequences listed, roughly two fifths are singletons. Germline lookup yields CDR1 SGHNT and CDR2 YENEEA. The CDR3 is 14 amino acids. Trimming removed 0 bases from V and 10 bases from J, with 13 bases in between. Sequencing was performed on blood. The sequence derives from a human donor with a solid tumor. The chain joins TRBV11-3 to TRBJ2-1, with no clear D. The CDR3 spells CASSLDRLDIEQFF. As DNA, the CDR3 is TGTGCCAGCAGCTTAGATCGCCTGGATATAGAGCAGTTCTTC.